This is a list of T cell receptor beta chains from one sample in a study of blood T cell repertoires in COVID-19. Assay used: immunoSEQ multiplex PCR; TCRdb lists only in-frame clones, some missing. The sample contains 150,000 or so clones, under 90% of which appear only once. The sample consisted of peripheral blood. These receptors all come from a man between 60 and 75 years old with acute or convalescent COVID-19. Each CDR3 is given with its conserved first and last residue. The D gene is left open where the match is weak. The size of a clone is reported for some rows only, either as once, few or many, or as a class for expanded clones.

TRBV19	.	.	TRBJ1-3	CASRTRSPGNTIYF	TGTGCCAGTCGAACACGCTCCCCCGGAAACACCATATATTTT
TRBV25-1	TRBD1	.	TRBJ1-2	CASSAGTGNGYTF	TGTGCCAGCAGTGCCGGGACAGGCAATGGCTACACCTTC
TRBV5-1	TRBD2	.	TRBJ2-3	CASSISGASTDTQYF	TGCGCCAGCAGCATTAGCGGGGCGAGCACAGATACGCAGTATTTT
TRBV5-1	TRBD1	.	TRBJ2-7	CASSLAGTGWDEQYF	TGCGCCAGCAGCTTAGCCGGGACAGGGTGGGACGAGCAGTACTTC
TRBV10-1	.	.	TRBJ1-6	CASSRGLTNSPLHF	TGCGCCAGCAGTAGAGGACTGACGAATTCACCCCTCCACTTT
TRBV9	TRBD1	.	TRBJ2-7	CASSPTGTGEQYF	TGTGCCAGCAGCCCGACAGGGACAGGCGAGCAGTACTTC
TRBV6-5	.	.	TRBJ1-1	CASPRYSGTEAFF	TGTGCCAGCCCTCGCTACAGTGGCACTGAAGCTTTCTTT
TRBV5-1	TRBD2	.	TRBJ2-5	CASSLDVGRKETQYF	TGCGCCAGCAGCTTGGACGTCGGGAGGAAAGAGACCCAGTACTTC
TRBV6-5	TRBD1	once	TRBJ1-1	CASSPGGAGNTEAFF	TGTGCCAGCAGTCCAGGGGGCGCAGGGAACACTGAAGCTTTCTTT
TRBV5-4	TRBD2	.	TRBJ2-7	CATSSGRQHEQYF	TGTGCCACCTCTAGCGGGAGGCAACACGAGCAGTACTTC
TRBV7-2	.	.	TRBJ1-4	CASSLPGTEKLFF	TGTGCCAGCAGCCTCCCGGGAACTGAAAAACTGTTTTTT
TRBV5-1	TRBD1	.	TRBJ1-2	CASSLAGQAGGYTF	TGCGCCAGCAGCTTGGCTGGACAGGCGGGGGGCTACACCTTC
TRBV2	.	.	TRBJ1-5	CASSETAGNQPQHF	TGTGCCAGCAGTGAAACTGCGGGCAATCAGCCCCAGCATTTT
TRBV4-2	.	.	TRBJ1-3	CASSPLSGPGNTIYF	TGTGCCAGCAGCCCCCTGTCAGGGCCTGGAAACACCATATATTTT
TRBV4-2	TRBD2	few	TRBJ2-5	CASSPGGIQYF	TGTGCCAGCAGCCCGGGGGGTATCCAGTACTTC
TRBV6-1	.	few	TRBJ1-2	CASSAGRGVANYGYTF	TGTGCCAGCAGTGCTGGCAGGGGCGTCGCTAACTATGGCTACACCTTC
TRBV9	.	.	TRBJ2-5	CASSVGVGVQETQYF	TGTGCCAGCAGCGTAGGGGTAGGGGTGCAAGAGACCCAGTACTTC
TRBV9	.	.	TRBJ2-1	CASPIWAEQFF	TGTGCCAGCCCCATTTGGGCCGAGCAGTTCTTC
TRBV27	TRBD1	.	TRBJ1-2	CASSPRDRAIYGYTF	TGTGCCAGCAGTCCTCGGGACAGGGCGATCTATGGCTACACCTTC
TRBV7-9	.	.	TRBJ2-1	CASSGGGRGYNEQFF	TGTGCCAGCAGCGGCGGGGGCAGGGGCTACAATGAGCAGTTCTTC
TRBV4-2	TRBD2	.	TRBJ2-7	CASSQTAGVRDEQYF	TGTGCCAGCAGCCAAACGGCGGGAGTCCGGGACGAGCAGTACTTC
TRBV19	.	.	TRBJ2-1	CASSRRGSGEQFF	TGTGCCAGTAGCAGAAGGGGGTCGGGTGAGCAGTTCTTC
TRBV10-3	.	.	TRBJ2-3	CAISEGSGSTDTQYF	TGTGCCATCAGTGAGGGAAGCGGGAGCACAGATACGCAGTATTTT
TRBV5-1	TRBD2	once	TRBJ2-7	CASSFGGGSSYEQYF	TGCGCCAGCAGCTTCGGCGGGGGTAGCTCCTACGAGCAGTACTTC
TRBV14	.	.	TRBJ2-1	CASSQGGRQGDEQFF	TGTGCCAGCAGCCAAGGGGGCCGCCAGGGCGATGAGCAGTTCTTC
TRBV6-5	.	.	TRBJ1-5	CASSIRLTQPQHF	TGTGCCAGCAGCATTCGACTGACTCAGCCCCAGCATTTT
TRBV23-1	TRBD1	.	TRBJ2-3	CASSHPTGGRGDTQYF	TGCGCCAGCAGTCACCCGACAGGGGGAAGAGGAGATACGCAGTATTTT
TRBV6-5	.	few	TRBJ1-1	CASRGGRRLSTEAFF	TGTGCCAGCAGGGGGGGGAGACGGTTAAGCACTGAAGCTTTCTTT
TRBV15	.	.	TRBJ2-5	CATSPTYQGAETQYF	TGTGCCACCAGCCCAACCTACCAAGGGGCCGAGACCCAGTACTTC
TRBV7-2	TRBD1	once	TRBJ1-6	CASSLAGQYNSPLHF	TGTGCCAGCAGCTTAGCGGGACAGTATAATTCACCCCTCCACTTT
TRBV5-1	.	.	TRBJ1-6	CASSLTGHSPLHF	TGCGCCAGCAGCTTGACAGGGCACTCACCCCTCCACTTT
TRBV12-5	.	.	TRBJ1-2	CASGLQAGGYTF	TGTGCTAGTGGCCTACAGGCGGGAGGCTACACCTTC
TRBV7-2	.	.	TRBJ1-2	CASSLQGPNYGYTF	TGTGCCAGCAGCCTGCAGGGGCCCAACTATGGCTACACCTTC
TRBV11-1	TRBD1	.	TRBJ1-6	CASSLGTGNSPLHF	TGTGCCAGCAGCTTAGGGACAGGAAATTCACCCCTCCACTTT
TRBV2	TRBD2	.	TRBJ2-3	CASSGEGGAADTQYF	TGTGCCAGCAGTGGAGAGGGAGGGGCCGCAGATACGCAGTATTTT
TRBV19	TRBD2	once	TRBJ2-3	CASSIGGLPTDTQYF	TGTGCCAGTAGTATAGGGGGACTACCCACAGATACGCAGTATTTT
TRBV6-5	TRBD1	.	TRBJ2-7	CATKQGAGEQYF	TGTGCCACAAAACAGGGGGCAGGCGAGCAGTACTTC
TRBV28	.	once	TRBJ2-2	CASSSPGNTGELFF	TGTGCCAGCAGTTCCCCGGGGAACACCGGGGAGCTGTTTTTT
TRBV28	TRBD1	.	TRBJ1-1	CASSILPGQGNTEAFF	TGTGCCAGCAGTATTCTTCCGGGACAGGGGAACACTGAAGCTTTCTTT
TRBV28	TRBD2	.	TRBJ2-1	CASRLAGNYNEQFF	TGTGCCAGCAGACTAGCGGGGAATTACAATGAGCAGTTCTTC